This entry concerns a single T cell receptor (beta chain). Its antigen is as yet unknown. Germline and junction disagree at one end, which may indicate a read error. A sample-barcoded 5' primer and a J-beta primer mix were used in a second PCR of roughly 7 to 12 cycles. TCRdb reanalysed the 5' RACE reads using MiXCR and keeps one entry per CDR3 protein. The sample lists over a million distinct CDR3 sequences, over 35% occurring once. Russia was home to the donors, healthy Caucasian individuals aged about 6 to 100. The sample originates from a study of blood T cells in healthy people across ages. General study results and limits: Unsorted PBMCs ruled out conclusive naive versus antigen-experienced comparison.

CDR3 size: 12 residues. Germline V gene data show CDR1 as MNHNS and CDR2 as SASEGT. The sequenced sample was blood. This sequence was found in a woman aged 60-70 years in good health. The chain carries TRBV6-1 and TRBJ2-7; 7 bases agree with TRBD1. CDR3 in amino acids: CAIPGQQYGQYF. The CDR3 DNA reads TGTGCCATCCCGGGACAGCAATACGGGCAGTACTTC.